Listed below are T cell receptor beta chains from one sample, sequenced in a study of blood T cell repertoires in COVID-19. Sequencing used immunoSEQ multiplex PCR; TCRdb keeps in-frame clones, though not all of them. The sample carries tens of thousands of clones, roughly 85% recorded once. Sample: peripheral blood. The receptors originated from a woman aged 70-85 years in a cohort sampled during active COVID-19. CDR3s include the opening cysteine and the closing phenylalanine or tryptophan. The order of the fields is J gene, clone size, V gene, CDR3 protein. The size field is filled for only some rows; it gives once, few, many or a size class.

J: TRBJ2-1; size: -; V: TRBV6-1; CDR3: CASSEVPLEQFF
J: TRBJ2-7; size: once; V: TRBV28; CDR3: CASSLVTSGMDYEQYF
J: TRBJ1-5; size: -; V: TRBV2; CDR3: CASSPGIRNQPQHF
J: TRBJ1-6; size: -; V: TRBV6-5; CDR3: CASTQGLHSPLHF
J: TRBJ2-7; size: once; V: TRBV10-3; CDR3: CAISESVRVGYEQYF
J: TRBJ2-7; size: -; V: TRBV7-9; CDR3: CASSHPSGGRGEQYF
J: TRBJ2-7; size: -; V: TRBV5-1; CDR3: CASSLGLAGGRAYEQYF
J: TRBJ1-1; size: -; V: TRBV7-9; CDR3: CASSLARAGPEAFF
J: TRBJ2-1; size: -; V: TRBV18; CDR3: CASSLRQGALNEQFF
J: TRBJ1-1; size: -; V: TRBV29-1; CDR3: CSVEEGWYTEAFF
J: TRBJ2-7; size: -; V: TRBV7-8; CDR3: CASSLGGGYEQYF
J: TRBJ1-2; size: few; V: TRBV28; CDR3: CASGQLYGYTF
J: TRBJ2-7; size: -; V: TRBV21-1; CDR3: CASSIDYLPSYEQYF
J: TRBJ1-5; size: -; V: TRBV30; CDR3: CAWQMGTGSNQPQHF
J: TRBJ2-2; size: few; V: TRBV5-4; CDR3: CASVAGGSTGELFF
J: TRBJ2-7; size: -; V: TRBV5-6; CDR3: CASSSLLTSGSYEQYF
J: TRBJ2-6; size: -; V: TRBV2; CDR3: CASADFSGANVLTF
J: TRBJ2-7; size: -; V: TRBV21-1; CDR3: CASSGDRPCYEQYF
J: TRBJ1-2; size: -; V: TRBV29-1; CDR3: CSVEQGGYTF
J: TRBJ1-6; size: -; V: TRBV6-5; CDR3: CAARRDRGNSPLHF